This T cell receptor beta chain was found in a study of tumor-infiltrating lymphocytes in primary liver carcinoma. Study-level results: Overlap in tumor-adjacent and tumor-blood pairs fell below that of tumor region pairs. Roughly 7-25% of top clones, and no more, occurred in all five tumor regions. Tumors had a top-250-clone fraction that was significantly higher than blood (p = 0.039).

Constant-region priming of approximately 500 ng total RNA yielded TCR beta cDNA. ARM-PCR was slightly modified, and three nested multiplex PCR rounds with it gave rise to the TCR beta libraries. PCR rounds one and two used TRBV1-TRBV30 forward primers with a C-beta reverse primer for around 11 cycles each. TCRdb fed the multiplex PCR reads into MiXCR, producing one record per CDR3 protein. The table records approximately 30,000 distinct CDR3 sequences, approximately 71% of them present only once. The CDR3 is made up of 14 amino acids. V lost 1 base to trimming and J lost 3 bases, with 10 bases between them. Per the germline V gene, CDR1 is MDHEN and CDR2 is SYDVKM. Many counts were recorded for this clonotype. Its antigen is undetermined. Co-extraction of both nucleic acids (RNA and DNA) used about 19-33 mg of unsorted bulk tissue.

The sequence came from a young woman with primary liver carcinoma and hepatitis B virus infection. Material for sequencing was liver tumor tissue from sampling region 3. Subset noted: tumor region T3, left-lateral pole. The chain links TRBV28 to TRBJ2-7; D remains unclear. The CDR3 DNA reads TGTGCCAGCAGTTTATCTCTCCGGAACTACGAGCAGTACTTC. This gives the protein CASSLSLRNYEQYF.